Presented here are 32 T cell receptor beta chains from one specimen sequenced in a study of radiation and T cells in renal cell carcinoma. Time point described: blood 2 weeks post-SBRT. Documented treatment: 15 Gy SBRT to primary tumor, nephrectomy 4 weeks later. The data were produced by immunoSEQ multiplex PCR, yet TCRdb's version contains in-frame clones alone and is incomplete. The sample carries 160,000 or so clones, roughly 89% recorded once. Here the sequenced sample was blood, taken from a patient whose treatment included radiotherapy and nephrectomy. These receptors were taken from a woman between 45 and 65 years old with renal cell carcinoma.

V usage is TRBV6-1 and J usage is TRBJ2-7; D is uncertain. This CDR3 spans 13 amino acids. V gave up 0 bases and J gave up 3 bases, with 6 bases separating them. Germline CDR1 reads MNHNS; CDR2 reads SASEGT. The DNA for the CDR3 is TGTGCCAGCAGTGAAGCGGCAAGCTACGAGCAGTACTTC. Its protein product is CASSEAASYEQYF.

This rearrangement joins TRBV11-1 to TRBJ1-1; D is unclear. V lost 1 base and J lost 7, with 10 bases in between. The CDR3 extends over 13 amino acids. Germline V gene data show CDR1 as SGHAT and CDR2 as FQDESV (reference sequence). The CDR3 here is CASSLEKAGEAFF. The CDR3 DNA reads as TGTGCCAGCAGCTTAGAAAAAGCCGGTGAAGCTTTCTTT.

This chain joins TRBV2 and TRBJ2-7, with 7 bases aligning to TRBD2. V dropped 7 bases and J dropped 3; count of bases not matched to a gene: 9. CDR3 length: 14 amino acids. Germline V gene sequence: CDR1 SNHLY, CDR2 FYNNEI. Written as DNA, the CDR3 is TGTGCCAGCAAGAGGGGAGGGGAATACTACGAGCAGTACTTC. This translates into CASKRGGEYYEQYF.

J is TRBJ2-4 and V is TRBV19; either TRBD1 or TRBD2 may supply D (5 bases each). CDR1 is LNHDA, CDR2 SQIVND, per germline (reference sequence). The germline V and J ends were trimmed by 0 bases and 0 bases, with 15 bases remaining between them. This CDR3 spans 18 amino acids. The CDR3 is CASSIDPGQTLAKNIQYF. In nucleotides, the CDR3 is TGTGCCAGTAGTATAGATCCGGGGCAGACTTTAGCCAAAAACATTCAGTACTTC.

V gene TRBV11-2 combines with J gene TRBJ2-5, with 9 bases lining up with TRBD2. The CDR3 runs 15 residues. J was trimmed by 5 bases and V by 7 bases; bases with no gene match: 11. Germline CDR1 is SGHAT and CDR2 is FQNNGV. The CDR3 is CASTFVRGGAETQYF. In DNA, the CDR3 is TGTGCCAGCACTTTCGTGCGGGGGGGCGCGGAGACCCAGTACTTC.

The chain has TRBV6-1 and TRBJ1-2, with 7 bases lining up with TRBD1. V gave up 4 bases and J gave up 6 bases; unmatched junction bases: 14. Germline CDR1 and CDR2: MNHNS and SASEGT. The CDR3 is 16 amino acids. CDR3 coding DNA: TGTGCCAGCAGTGCGTCAGCGACAGGGCGAAGGGATGGCTACACCTTC. Encoded protein: CASSASATGRRDGYTF.

As concerns this clone: The junction and the germline gene differ at one end; a read error may be behind it. The chain has TRBV7-8 and TRBJ1-3; unclear D gene. The CDR3 extends over 11 amino acids. Germline V gene data show CDR1 as SGHVS and CDR2 as FQNEAQ. Here the CDR3 reads CASSLGRITHF. CDR3 sequence (DNA): TGTGCCAGCAGCTTAGGGCGGATAACCCATTTT.

This rearrangement joins TRBV10-2 to TRBJ2-7; D call uncertain. With 0 bases removed from V and 3 bases from J, the gap between germline ends came to 3 bases. The CDR3 length is 12 residues. CDR1 is WSHSY and CDR2 is SAAADI in the germline V gene. The CDR3 spells CASSESGYEQYF. In nucleotides, the CDR3 is TGCGCCAGCAGTGAGTCCGGCTACGAGCAGTACTTC.

This chain uses TRBV10-3 with TRBJ2-2, with no clear D. Trimming shortened V by 4 bases and J by 2 bases, and 2 bases separated the two germline ends. The CDR3 length is 12 residues. Germline values: CDR1 ENHRY, CDR2 SYGVKD. The CDR3 reads CAISANTGELFF. The CDR3, as DNA: TGTGCCATCAGTGCTAACACCGGGGAGCTGTTTTTT.

V is TRBV7-2 and J is TRBJ1-2; the D gene is possibly TRBD1 (5 bases). The CDR3 is made up of 14 amino acids. Germline-derived CDR1 and CDR2 are SGHTA and FQGNSA. The germline V and J ends were trimmed by 3 bases and 0 bases, with 8 bases remaining between them. CDR3 protein: CASSLGQSNYGYTF. The DNA of the CDR3 is TGTGCCAGCAGCTTGGGGCAGTCTAACTATGGCTACACCTTC.

This clone is a singleton in its sample. V and J are TRBV6-1 and TRBJ1-4; 7 positions match TRBD1. V lost 6 bases and J lost 8; bases outside the gene matches: 9. The CDR3 length is 14 residues. Germline V gene data show CDR1 as MNHNS and CDR2 as SASEGT. In DNA, the CDR3 is TGTGCCAGCAGGATAACAGGGGTTGGCGAAAAACTGTTTTTT. This gives the protein CASRITGVGEKLFF.

This rearrangement joins TRBV23-1 to TRBJ2-4; TRBD2 agrees at 10 bases. TRBV23-1 belongs to the ORF category, with a function that is uncertain. V was pared by 2 bases and J by 4 bases, with 8 bases of the junction left unmatched. The CDR3 covers 17 residues. The CDR3 reads CASSQATSGDQKNIQYF. The CDR3 DNA reads as TGCGCCAGCAGTCAAGCTACTAGCGGGGATCAGAAAAACATTCAGTACTTC.

The V call is TRBV2, the J call TRBJ2-5, with 8 bases lining up with TRBD2. There are 14 residues in the CDR3. The V gene end was trimmed by 6 bases and the J gene end by 5 bases; junction bases not matched to a gene: 8. Germline V CDR1 and CDR2: SNHLY, FYNNEI. The CDR3 bases are TGTGCCAGCAGGGAGGTAGCGGGGATCGAGACCCAGTACTTC. Its translation is CASREVAGIETQYF. Variable domain in full (rest from reference TRBV2 and TRBJ2-5): EPEVTQTPSHQVTQMGQEVILRCVPISNHLYFYWYRQILGQKVEFLVSFYNNEISEKSEIFDDQFSVERPDGSNFTLKIRSTKLEDSAMYFCASREVAGIETQYFGPGTRLLVL.

Here the CDR3 DNA reads TGCAGTGCTAGATTTGTAGATACGCAGTATTTT. Residues: CSARFVDTQYF. This chain links TRBV20-1 with TRBJ2-3, with unresolved D. V gave up 2 bases and J gave up 5 bases, with 5 bases separating them. Germline V CDR1 and CDR2: DFQATT, SNEGSKA (reference sequence). CDR3 length: 11 amino acids.

The table lists this clone with a few counts. The chain couples TRBV7-9 to TRBJ1-2, with D perhaps matching TRBD1 (5 bases). The CDR3 loop spans 15 amino acids. The germline V gene encodes CDR1 SEHNR and CDR2 FQNEAQ (reference sequence). Trimming cost V 7 bases and J 5 bases, with 20 bases left between them. CDR3 nucleotide sequence: TGTGCCAGCAAAAACGAATCGGCAGGGCGGTATGGCTACACCTTC. Its protein is CASKNESAGRYGYTF.

The chain links TRBV11-3 to TRBJ2-1; 10 bases map to TRBD1. The germline CDR1 and CDR2 sequences are SGHNT and YENEEA. CDR3 size: 15 residues. With 1 base clipped from V and 7 bases from J, the junction kept 4 bases outside the gene matches. CDR3 protein: CASSLVGTGVNEQFF. DNA for the CDR3: TGTGCCAGCAGCTTAGTTGGGACAGGGGTGAATGAGCAGTTCTTC.

The gene calls are TRBV4-2 and TRBJ2-5; TRBD2 matches at 7 bases. V was pared by 1 base and J by 1 base, with 3 bases of the junction left unmatched. Germline assignment: CDR1 LGHNA and CDR2 YNFKEQ. This CDR3 is built from 15 residues. Here the CDR3 DNA reads TGTGCCAGCAGCCAAGGGCTAGCGGTCCAAGAGACCCAGTACTTC. It yields the protein CASSQGLAVQETQYF.

V is TRBV7-3 and J is TRBJ2-5, with a tentative D call TRBD1 (5 bases). The ends were cut back, 0 bases at V and 4 bases at J, with 12 bases in the middle. This CDR3 is built from 15 residues. CDR1 is SGHTA and CDR2 is FQGTGA in the germline V gene. The CDR3 spells CASSLTIGAGETQYF. The DNA for the CDR3 is TGTGCCAGCAGCTTAACGATAGGGGCTGGAGAGACCCAGTACTTC.

The chain carries TRBV10-1 and TRBJ2-1; a weak D match, TRBD1 (6 bases). Germline values: CDR1 WNHNN, CDR2 SYGVQD (reference sequence). The CDR3 is 16 residues long. The V end lost 3 bases, the J end lost 0 bases, and 12 bases lay between the germline ends. CDR3 sequence: CASSDFRGSSYNEQFF. CDR3 coding DNA: TGCGCCAGCAGTGACTTCAGGGGTTCCTCCTACAATGAGCAGTTCTTC.

The chain links TRBV6-6 to TRBJ1-2, with D possibly matching TRBD1 (5 bases). CDR3 size: 13 residues. Looked up from germline, CDR1 is MNHNY and CDR2 is SVGAGI (reference sequence). Deletions cut 5 bases from V and 2 bases from J, with 9 bases between. For the CDR3, the DNA is TGTGCCAGCAGTCCCGGGGGGAACTATGGCTACACCTTC. Translation: CASSPGGNYGYTF.

The genes are TRBV6-5 and TRBJ2-5; no clear D. With 0 bases removed from V and 5 bases from J, the gap between germline ends came to 13 bases. CDR1 and CDR2 from the germline V gene are MNHEY and SVGAGI. The CDR3 contains 15 residues. This chain's CDR3 is CASSYSAARAETQYF. CDR3 nucleotide sequence: TGTGCCAGCAGTTACTCGGCCGCCAGAGCGGAGACCCAGTACTTC.

The V call is TRBV6-6, the J call TRBJ1-2, with D possibly being TRBD1 (6 bases). Germline V gives CDR1 MNHNY, CDR2 SVGAGI (reference sequence). There are 14 residues in the CDR3. The V end was cut by 6 bases, the J end by 8 bases, with 19 bases between. This chain's CDR3 is CASSLDSPQGGYTF. CDR3 in DNA: TGTGCCAGCAGCCTGGACAGTCCTCAGGGGGGCTACACCTTC.

The V call is TRBV7-8, the J call TRBJ2-2; D may be TRBD1 (5 bases). The CDR3 sequence is 15 residues long. Trimming cost V 1 base and J 7 bases, with 13 bases left between them. Germline CDR1 SGHVS, CDR2 FQNEAQ. The chain's CDR3 is CASSLVVGQGGELFF. The DNA of the CDR3 is TGTGCCAGCAGCTTAGTTGTGGGTCAGGGCGGGGAGCTGTTTTTT.

This clone was detected only once. V and J are TRBV7-6 and TRBJ2-5, with D unresolved. V was trimmed by 5 bases and J by 2 bases, leaving 18 bases between them. The CDR3 contains 16 residues. In germline, CDR1 is SGHVS, CDR2 FNYEAQ. As DNA, the CDR3 is TGTGCCAGCAGCCACCCCCACTCAGGTGGACAAGAGACCCAGTACTTC. Its translation is CASSHPHSGGQETQYF.

The chain joins TRBV2 to TRBJ2-3, with D tentatively TRBD2 (7 bases). The V gene lost 0 bases and the J gene lost 8 bases, with 12 bases spanning the gap. The V gene's germline CDR1 is SNHLY and CDR2 FYNNEI. The CDR3 is 14 amino acids. This CDR3 reads CASSEAGGPGTQYF. For the CDR3, the DNA is TGTGCCAGCAGTGAAGCGGGGGGGCCAGGTACGCAGTATTTT.

In this sample, this clone turned up once. The chain employs TRBV7-9 and TRBJ2-6, with TRBD1 matching over 9 bases. CDR3 length: 16 residues. V lost 6 bases, J lost 0 bases, and 3 bases stayed unmatched. Germline V lookup: CDR1 SEHNR, CDR2 FQNEAQ (reference sequence). The DNA for the CDR3 is TGTGCCAGCAGGGGGACAGGGTTCTCTGGGGCCAACGTCCTGACTTTC. Translating gives CASRGTGFSGANVLTF.

This chain uses TRBV6-5 with TRBJ1-1, with D hard to call. The V gene's germline CDR1 is MNHEY and CDR2 SVGAGI. Trimming pared 0 bases from V and 0 bases from J, leaving 5 bases between. There are 14 residues in the CDR3. CDR3 loop: CASSYSAVNTEAFF. The CDR3 DNA is TGTGCCAGCAGTTACTCGGCAGTGAACACTGAAGCTTTCTTT.

The chain is built from TRBV27 and TRBJ2-7; 10 nucleotides align to TRBD1. The CDR3 covers 18 residues. Germline-derived CDR1 and CDR2 are MNHEY and SMNVEV (reference sequence). The V and J ends lost 1 base and 1 base, in that order; junction bases with no gene match: 10. The CDR3, as DNA: TGTGCCAGCAGTTTATACTTTCCGGACAGGGGGAGTTCCTACGAGCAGTACTTC. This translates into CASSLYFPDRGSSYEQYF.

The chain couples TRBV7-2 to TRBJ2-3; no clear D gene. Per the germline V gene, CDR1 is SGHTA and CDR2 is FQGNSA. There are 12 residues in the CDR3. Trimming took 5 bases from V and 8 from J, leaving 11 bases between them. The CDR3 loop is CASSVYLGTQYF. In nucleotides, the CDR3 is TGTGCCAGCAGCGTCTACCTTGGTACGCAGTATTTT.

The CDR3 DNA sequence: TGTGCCAGCAGCTTAGGACAGGAGAACACTGAAGCTTTCTTT. Translation gives CASSLGQENTEAFF. The chain has TRBV7-9 and TRBJ1-1; D perhaps matches TRBD1 (6 bases). Germline V gene lookup returns CDR1 SEHNR and CDR2 FQNEAQ (reference sequence). CDR3 size: 14 residues. Trimming took 1 base from V and 1 from J, leaving 7 bases between them.

The table lists this clone with a count of one. The genes are TRBV19 and TRBJ2-4; tentatively, D is TRBD1 (6 bases). The germline V and J ends were trimmed by 10 bases and 4 bases, with 14 bases remaining between them. Germline V lookup: CDR1 LNHDA, CDR2 SQIVND (reference sequence). The CDR3 totals 13 residues. The CDR3: CATQGPLKNIQYF. As DNA, the CDR3 is TGTGCCACCCAGGGGCCCTTGAAAAACATTCAGTACTTC. Full variable domain (rest looked up from reference TRBV19 and TRBJ2-4): DGGITQSPKYLFRKEGQNVTLSCEQNLNHDAMYWYRQDPGQGLRLIYYSQIVNDFQKGDIAEGYSVSREKKESFPLTVTSAQKNPTAFYLCATQGPLKNIQYFGAGTRLSVL.

The V gene is TRBV7-8, the J gene TRBJ1-5; D not resolved. The germline V and J ends were trimmed by 2 bases and 2 bases, with 13 bases remaining between them. The CDR3 consists of 16 residues. CDR1 and CDR2 from the germline V gene are SGHVS and FQNEAQ. The CDR3 bases are TGTGCCAGCAGCTTAATGGCAGGCCAGGGCAATCAGCCCCAGCATTTT. The encoded protein is CASSLMAGQGNQPQHF.